Listed here are 27 T cell receptor beta chains from one sample, sequenced in a study of T cell changes during pregnancy in multiple sclerosis. Assay: immunoSEQ multiplex PCR; the TCRdb copy retains only in-frame clones and omits some. This sample carries 100,000 to 150,000 clones, approximately 95% of them seen once, and the ten largest clones take roughly 5.7%. The sequences come from peripheral blood, collected before pregnancy. The receptors originated from a female donor with multiple sclerosis, enrolled in a pregnancy study.

This clone came up a few times. The rearrangement joins TRBV7-2 to TRBJ1-4, with 8 bases lining up with TRBD1. Germline lookup yields CDR1 SGHTA and CDR2 FQGNSA. Unmatched junction bases numbered 3, after V lost 5 bases and J lost 4 bases. The CDR3 covers 14 residues. The CDR3 sequence is CASSRQGRNEKLFF. Here the CDR3 DNA reads TGTGCCAGCAGCCGACAGGGGCGTAATGAAAAACTGTTTTTT.

V usage is TRBV7-2 and J usage is TRBJ1-2; D call uncertain. V was cut by 5 bases and J by 0 bases, with 10 bases left in between. From germline, CDR1 is SGHTA and CDR2 FQGNSA. The CDR3 is made up of 14 amino acids. The CDR3 protein is CASSPDSANYGYTF. Written as DNA, the CDR3 is TGTGCCAGCAGCCCCGACTCAGCTAACTATGGCTACACCTTC.

The rearrangement links TRBV5-1 to TRBJ2-3; D is unresolved. With 0 bases removed from V and 1 base from J, the gap between germline ends came to 9 bases. Germline V gene data show CDR1 as SGHRS and CDR2 as YFSETQ. The CDR3 runs 15 residues. For the CDR3, the DNA is TGCGCCAGCAGCTTGGGGCGAACAGGCACAGATACGCAGTATTTT. This codes for CASSLGRTGTDTQYF.

This sequence joins TRBV6-1 and TRBJ1-4; possibly TRBD1 for D (6 bases). The germline V gene has CDR1 MNHNS and CDR2 SASEGT. The CDR3 extends over 16 amino acids. Trimming removed 4 bases from V and 6 bases from J, with 18 bases in between. The CDR3 DNA reads as TGTGCCAGCAGTGGAGCCCTGAACAGGGTGGATGAAAAACTGTTTTTT. Protein: CASSGALNRVDEKLFF.

V is TRBV6-5 and J is TRBJ1-1; D perhaps matches TRBD1 (6 bases). The germline gives CDR1 MNHEY, CDR2 SVGAGI. The germline V and J ends were trimmed by 0 bases and 1 base, with 12 bases remaining between them. This CDR3 region has 16 residues. Here the CDR3 DNA reads TGTGCCAGCAGTTACTCCCGGGACATCACGAACACTGAAGCTTTCTTT. Translated, it gives CASSYSRDITNTEAFF.

This clone was found once. The V call is TRBV21-1, the J call TRBJ1-1; the table's D gene call, TRBD1, was not cross checked with the DNA. TRBV21-1 is shown as a pseudogene. The CDR3 consists of 14 residues. CDR3 in DNA: TGTGCCAGCAGCAATTGGGACAGGAACACTGAAGCTTTCTTT. Encoded protein: CASSNWDRNTEAFF.

The chain is built from TRBV2 and TRBJ1-5; 10 bases fit TRBD1. The CDR3 length is 14 residues. V was pared by 6 bases and J by 2 bases, with 1 base of the junction left unmatched. Per germline, CDR1 SNHLY and CDR2 FYNNEI. This CDR3 is CASSGTGGNQPQHF. As DNA, the CDR3 is TGTGCCAGCAGCGGGACAGGGGGCAATCAGCCCCAGCATTTT.

The V call is TRBV2, the J call TRBJ1-2; D is perhaps TRBD1 (6 bases). The CDR3 runs 13 residues. V lost 8 bases and J lost 7, with 17 bases in between. Germline V gene lookup returns CDR1 SNHLY and CDR2 FYNNEI. CDR3 sequence reads: CASSSQNRAGYTF. The CDR3 coding sequence is TGTGCCAGCTCGAGTCAGAACAGGGCTGGCTACACCTTC. Variable domain in full (rest from reference TRBV2 and TRBJ1-2): EPEVTQTPSHQVTQMGQEVILRCVPISNHLYFYWYRQILGQKVEFLVSFYNNEISEKSEIFDDQFSVERPDGSNFTLKIRSTKLEDSAMYFCASSSQNRAGYTFGSGTRLTVV.

The chain employs TRBV7-2 and TRBJ1-1; 7 nucleotides line up with TRBD1. V lost 4 bases to trimming and J lost 4 bases; unmatched junction nucleotides: 3. This CDR3 is built from 13 residues. From germline, CDR1 is SGHTA and CDR2 FQGNSA. The CDR3 protein is CASSWNRGTEAFF. Here the CDR3 DNA reads TGTGCCAGCAGCTGGAACAGGGGCACTGAAGCTTTCTTT.

This rearrangement joins TRBV7-3 to TRBJ1-5, with TRBD1 identical over 8 bases. Trimming cost V 5 bases and J 5 bases; bases outside gene matches: 2. The CDR3 runs 13 residues. In germline, CDR1 is SGHTA, CDR2 FQGTGA. CDR3 sequence: CASSTTGDQPQHF. CDR3 nucleotides: TGTGCCAGCAGCACGACAGGGGATCAGCCCCAGCATTTT.

V and J are TRBV11-2 and TRBJ1-1; D not certain. This CDR3 region has 17 residues. CDR1 SGHAT and CDR2 FQNNGV come from the germline V gene. The V end lost 5 bases, the J end lost 1 base, and 20 bases lay between the germline ends. Written as DNA, the CDR3 is TGTGCCAGCAGCCCTAGTTGGCGGTCTGGCGGGAACACTGAAGCTTTCTTT. This translates into CASSPSWRSGGNTEAFF.

The rearrangement joins TRBV29-1 to TRBJ2-2; D ambiguous. V was trimmed by 7 bases and J by 3 bases, leaving 12 bases between them. The V gene's germline CDR1 is SQVTM and CDR2 ANQGSEA. The CDR3 has 13 amino acids. The CDR3 region is CSATVRYTGELFF. The CDR3 bases are TGCAGCGCTACAGTCAGGTACACCGGGGAGCTGTTTTTT.

J is TRBJ1-1 and V is TRBV5-5; tentatively, D is TRBD1 (5 bases). The CDR3 contains 17 residues. Per germline, CDR1 SGHKS and CDR2 YYEKEE (reference sequence). Trimming pared 2 bases from V and 3 bases from J, leaving 20 bases between. The CDR3 spells CASSLMDKVGSHTEAFF. The CDR3 DNA reads as TGTGCCAGCAGCTTAATGGACAAGGTCGGTAGTCACACTGAAGCTTTCTTT.

This chain links TRBV18 with TRBJ2-5; the D is unclear. This CDR3 has 12 amino acids. The ends were cut back, 3 bases at V and 1 base at J, with 3 bases in the middle. CDR1 is KGHSH and CDR2 is LQKENI in the germline V gene. CDR3 sequence: CASSPLQETQYF. CDR3 DNA sequence: TGTGCCAGCTCACCCCTCCAAGAGACCCAGTACTTC.

The V call is TRBV4-1, the J call TRBJ2-5; a weak D match, TRBD2 (7 bases). Between the trimmed V and J ends, which lost 3 bases and 6 bases, there was a span of 11 bases. The CDR3 spans 13 residues. Germline V CDR1 and CDR2: MGHRA, YSYEKL. CDR3 loop: CASSQGGAKTQYF. The CDR3 coding sequence is TGCGCCAGCAGCCAGGGGGGGGCAAAGACCCAGTACTTC.

V gene TRBV5-1 combines with J gene TRBJ1-1; 10 nucleotides match TRBD1. In germline, CDR1 is SGHRS, CDR2 YFSETQ. V shed 0 bases, J shed 2 bases, and the junction held 4 bases outside the gene matches. The CDR3 is 16 residues long. The CDR3 DNA reads TGCGCCAGCAGCTTGGAGGGACAGGGGTCAAACACTGAAGCTTTCTTT. Its translation is CASSLEGQGSNTEAFF. The variable domain in full, with the rest retrieved from reference TRBV5-1 and TRBJ1-1, is KAGVTQTPRYLIKTRGQQVTLSCSPISGHRSVSWYQQTPGQGLQFLFEYFSETQRNKGNFPGRFSGRQFSNSRSEMNVSTLELGDSALYLCASSLEGQGSNTEAFFGQGTRLTVV.

This clone has a single count. This chain joins TRBV11-2 and TRBJ2-3; TRBD2 agrees at 9 bases. CDR1 and CDR2 from the germline V gene are SGHAT and FQNNGV. The ends lost 4 bases at V and 0 bases at J; junction bases unmatched: 8. This CDR3 comprises 17 residues. CDR3 coding DNA: TGTGCCAGCAGCTACCGGCTAGCGGGGCCAAGCACAGATACGCAGTATTTT. This sequence encodes CASSYRLAGPSTDTQYF.

This chain links TRBV7-3 with TRBJ2-2; possibly TRBD1 for D (5 bases). Germline CDR1 is SGHTA and CDR2 is FQGTGA. Deletions cut 2 bases from V and 1 base from J, with 17 bases between. The CDR3 contains 18 residues. DNA of the CDR3: TGTGCCAGCAGCTTATCAGGGCCCGAATGGATGAACACCGGGGAGCTGTTTTTT. Protein: CASSLSGPEWMNTGELFF.

The rearrangement uses TRBV5-6 and TRBJ2-5, with D maybe TRBD1 (6 bases). This CDR3 region has 12 residues. Trimming removed 1 base at V and 5 bases at J, with 6 bases between. Germline lookup yields CDR1 SGHDT and CDR2 YYEEEE. CDR3 loop: CASSLQGETQYF. CDR3 DNA sequence: TGTGCCAGCAGCTTGCAGGGGGAGACCCAGTACTTC.

The chain uses TRBV7-9 and TRBJ2-3, with 7 bases matching TRBD1. Germline CDR1 and CDR2: SEHNR and FQNEAQ (reference sequence). V was pared by 3 bases and J by 3 bases, with 9 bases of the junction left unmatched. CDR3 length: 16 residues. The CDR3 loop reads CASSFRQGGMTDTQYF. CDR3 in DNA: TGTGCCAGCAGCTTTCGACAGGGCGGCATGACAGATACGCAGTATTTT.

The chain employs TRBV5-6 and TRBJ2-3, with D tentatively TRBD2 (6 bases). The V and J ends lost 4 bases and 11 bases respectively, with 20 bases between them. This CDR3 is built from 14 residues. Germline CDR1 and CDR2: SGHDT and YYEEEE. The CDR3: CASSPGGGPRGQYF. The CDR3 DNA follows: TGTGCCAGCAGCCCCGGCGGAGGGCCAAGGGGGCAGTATTTT.

V and J are TRBV12-2 and TRBJ1-2; the listed D gene, TRBD1, was not tested against the DNA. TRBV12-2 is reported as a pseudogene. The CDR3 is 15 residues long. CDR3 coding DNA: TGTGCAAGTCGCTTAAGGGGGCTATCGGACTATGGCTACACCTTC. Amino acids: CASRLRGLSDYGYTF.

Note on this clone: The junction departs from germline at one end; a sequencing error may be responsible. The DNA of the CDR3 is TGCGCCAGCAGCCAAGAACCGGGACAGGGGGTTTTT. It yields the protein CASSQEPGQGVF. The chain couples TRBV4-1 to TRBJ1-4, with TRBD1 matching over 11 bases. Germline CDR1 reads MGHRA; CDR2 reads YSYEKL. This CDR3 has 12 residues.

This clone was seen a single time. The CDR3 nucleotides read TGTGCCAGTAGTACGGCGGGAGGTCCCTACGAGCAGTACTTC. As protein: CASSTAGGPYEQYF. The rearrangement uses TRBV19 and TRBJ2-7; 8 positions agree with TRBD2. This CDR3 is built from 14 residues. Germline-derived CDR1 and CDR2 are LNHDA and SQIVND (reference sequence). With V trimmed by 4 bases and J by 2 bases, 4 bases remained unmatched.

This chain connects TRBV19 to TRBJ1-2; D is ambiguous. Germline CDR1 LNHDA, CDR2 SQIVND (reference sequence). The CDR3 loop spans 14 amino acids. V dropped 5 bases and J dropped 4 bases, with 14 bases sitting between them. The DNA of the CDR3 is TGTGCCAGTAGTTCGGAGGGAGCGACCTATGGCTACACCTTC. Protein product: CASSSEGATYGYTF.

The genes are TRBV15 and TRBJ1-2, with D maybe TRBD1 (6 bases). CDR1 LNHNV and CDR2 YYDKDF come from the germline V gene (reference sequence). V was pared by 5 bases and J by 9 bases, with 16 bases between. This CDR3 has 13 amino acids. CDR3 in DNA: TGTGCCACCAGCGGGACCGGGGGGCTTAGCTACACCTTC. Amino acids: CATSGTGGLSYTF.

On this clone: The final CDR3 position lacks the conserved phenylalanine or tryptophan, pointing to a likely read error. The chain links TRBV7-9 to TRBJ1-2; TRBD1 aligns across 9 bases. V lost 3 bases, J lost 8 bases, and 10 bases stayed unmatched. The CDR3 is made up of 15 amino acids. The germline V gene encodes CDR1 SEHNR and CDR2 FQNEAQ (reference sequence). The CDR3 region is CASSFNRDRALGYTS. The CDR3 region has the DNA TGTGCCAGCAGCTTTAACCGGGACAGGGCTTTGGGCTACACCTCC.